This TCR beta chain was identified in a study of blood T cell repertoires in COVID-19. Method: immunoSEQ multiplex PCR; TCRdb's copy keeps in-frame clones and lacks some. The profile covers 90,000 to 120,000 clones, with over 75% appearing a single time and roughly 6% taken by the ten largest. The origin of this receptor is a human donor in a cohort sampled during active COVID-19. The sequenced sample was peripheral blood.

In DNA, the CDR3 is TGCGCCAGCAGCTTCGGGACTAGCGACCCCGGGGAGCTGTTTTTT. This gives the protein CASSFGTSDPGELFF. The chain has TRBV5-1 and TRBJ2-2, with 10 bases that match TRBD2. This CDR3 is 15 amino acids long. After removal of 2 bases from V and 6 bases from J, the junction contained 4 bases not matched to a gene. Germline CDR1 reads SGHRS; CDR2 reads YFSETQ.